The next 5 T cell receptor beta chains were all read from a single sample in a study of identical twins. TCRdb re-called the 5' RACE reads through MiXCR, storing one row per CDR3 protein. The sample lists around 550,000 distinct CDR3 sequences, nearly 15% seen once, with 0.44% in the top ten. The data also belong to a second study, concerning yellow fever vaccine responses in identical twins.

Sequencing was carried out using CD4+ T cells sorted from blood. The receptors originated from a woman aged 18-35 years in good health.

This chain connects TRBV28 to TRBJ2-3, with 9 positions matching TRBD1. Trimming cost V 6 bases and J 1 base; bases outside gene matches: 5. Germline V gives CDR1 MDHEN, CDR2 SYDVKM. The CDR3 spans 15 residues. This chain's CDR3 is CASRTQGAGTDTQYF. The CDR3, as DNA: TGTGCCAGCAGAACACAGGGGGCAGGCACAGATACGCAGTATTTT. Supplemented by reference TRBV28 and TRBJ2-3, the full variable domain reads DVKVTQSSRYLVKRTGEKVFLECVQDMDHENMFWYRQDPGLGLRLIYFSYDVKMKEKGDIPEGYSVSREKKERFSLILESASTNQTSMYLCASRTQGAGTDTQYFGPGTRLTVL.

This clonotype has more than one count but fewer than ten. The rearrangement links TRBV20-1 to TRBJ2-1; D remains unclear. Germline CDR1 and CDR2: DFQATT and SNEGSKA (reference sequence). V lost 0 bases, J lost 0 bases, and 9 bases lay in between. The CDR3 spans 15 residues. The CDR3 is CSARDRTDSYNEQFF. The CDR3 DNA reads as TGCAGTGCTAGAGATCGGACGGACTCCTACAATGAGCAGTTCTTC.

This clonotype has more than one count but fewer than ten. The V gene is TRBV10-2, the J gene TRBJ1-5; D ambiguous. CDR1 is WSHSY, CDR2 SAAADI, per germline. This CDR3 is 13 amino acids long. V was cut by 0 bases and J by 7 bases, with 7 bases left in between. CDR3 in amino acids: CASSESWVQPQHF. CDR3 nucleotides: TGCGCCAGCAGTGAGTCGTGGGTGCAGCCCCAGCATTTT.

The rearrangement links TRBV7-9 to TRBJ2-1, with TRBD1 matching 10 bases. This CDR3 region has 14 residues. The J segment lost 7 bases and the V segment lost 3 bases, leaving 3 bases of the junction unmatched. Germline assignment: CDR1 SEHNR and CDR2 FQNEAQ (reference sequence). The CDR3 region is CASSFLDRGNEQFF. The CDR3 bases are TGTGCCAGCAGCTTTCTGGACAGGGGGAATGAGCAGTTCTTC.

The CDR3 DNA sequence: TGTGCCACCAGCAGCGAGGTTGGGTTTAGCGCACCGCCCGGCAATGAGCAGTTCTTC. It translates to CATSSEVGFSAPPGNEQFF. The chain has TRBV15 and TRBJ2-1; tentatively, D is TRBD2 (5 bases). The CDR3 covers 19 residues. V lost 3 bases, J lost 6 bases, and 27 bases lay in between. Germline loops: CDR1 LNHNV, CDR2 YYDKDF (reference sequence).